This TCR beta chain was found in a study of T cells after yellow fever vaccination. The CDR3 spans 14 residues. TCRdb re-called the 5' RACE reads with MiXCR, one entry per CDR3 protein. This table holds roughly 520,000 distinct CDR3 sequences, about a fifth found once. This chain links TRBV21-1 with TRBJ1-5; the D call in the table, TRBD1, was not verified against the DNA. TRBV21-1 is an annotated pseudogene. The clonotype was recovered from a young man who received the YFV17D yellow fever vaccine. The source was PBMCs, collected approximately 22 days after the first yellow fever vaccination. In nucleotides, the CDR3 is TGTGCCAGCAGCGGGGCAGGGGATGGTCAGCCCCAGCATTTT. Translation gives CASSGAGDGQPQHF.